The T cell receptor (beta chain) under discussion was sequenced for a study of OX40 agonist ivuxolimab in advanced cancers. This CDR3 has 11 amino acids. Trimming cost V 8 bases and J 3 bases, with 4 bases left between them. The germline gives CDR1 SNHLY, CDR2 FYNNEI. Measured with immunoSEQ multiplex PCR; TCRdb has only the in-frame clones, and not every one. The sample holds about 86,000 clones, 89% seen once. This clone has only one observation. This sample includes further DNA sequences coding for the same CDR3. V usage is TRBV2 and J usage is TRBJ2-2; D unclear. This clonotype was obtained from an adult with an advanced solid tumor such as melanoma, head and neck, liver or kidney cancer. The source material was CD4+ or CD8+ T cells sorted from blood, sampled in a trial of the OX40 agonist ivuxolimab. CDR3 sequence reads: CASSDTGELFF. CDR3 nucleotides: TGTGCCAGCTCGGACACCGGGGAGCTGTTTTTT.